This T cell receptor (beta chain) was sequenced in a study of beta chain features in type 1 diabetes. Study information: There were about 110,000,000 sorted cells examined across all samples. Findings of the study overall: The question of HLA type influencing TCRB rearrangement was one that remained unresolved here. TCRB CDR3s were moderately but significantly shorter in Type 1 diabetes patients in all four CD4+ subsets.

Every bit of the isolated RNA underwent reverse transcription, so sequencing read expressed TCRB transcripts. The average read count of naive, central memory and regulatory T cell samples was around 3.8 million. Assay used: immunoSEQ multiplex PCR; TCRdb lists only in-frame clones, some missing. The data hold around 330,000 clones, with 9.5% to 12% observed a single time. With respect to this clone: Antigen unknown.

CDR1 is MDHEN, CDR2 SYDVKM, per germline. V lost 7 bases, J lost 2 bases, and 9 bases lay in between. This CDR3 comprises 13 residues. This receptor was obtained from a woman in her 30s in good health. The material sequenced was naive CD4+ T cells from blood. The gene calls are TRBV28 and TRBJ1-3; possible D gene TRBD1, 5 bases. CDR3 DNA sequence: TGTGCCAGCAACAGGATTGCTGGAAACACCATATATTTT. Protein: CASNRIAGNTIYF.